This T cell receptor (beta chain) was identified in a study of blood T cell dynamics during melanoma immunotherapy. Study-level findings and limits: Whether repertoire-driving clones were melanoma-specific could not be determined. PBMC repertoires of eventual disease-control patients split at W3 into clonality or diversity gains.

As concerns this clone: Antigen: not known.

Regarding time point: pre-treatment baseline. A fixed DNA input of 300 to 350 ng was used per bulk PBMC sample. The repertoire was sequenced with immunoSEQ multiplex PCR; TCRdb's copy has only in-frame clones and lacks some. The profile shows several thousand clones, about 86% of them singletons. Material: blood, obtained from a patient treated with checkpoint blockade. The receptor's source is a human donor with melanoma.

This chain's CDR3 is CASSTGPQGYNYGYTF. The CDR3 DNA reads TGTGCCAGCAGCACGGGCCCACAGGGGTACAACTATGGCTACACCTTC. V usage is TRBV5-6 and J usage is TRBJ1-2; 7 bases agree with TRBD1. This CDR3 is 16 amino acids long. Germline values: CDR1 SGHDT, CDR2 YYEEEE. V shed 4 bases and J 2 bases; nucleotides not matched to a gene: 11.